What follows is one TCR beta chain and its context. The CDR3 extends over 13 amino acids. In germline, CDR1 is GTSNPN, CDR2 SVGIG (reference sequence). In the authors' methods: Amplification of reference gene primers provided the estimated nucleated cell counts. This table comes from immunoSEQ multiplex PCR, and its TCRdb copy is limited to in-frame clones, with some not included. V and J calls and clone size come straight from that table; D and trimming were deduced from the DNA. The table shows over 45,000 clones, with just over 85% occurring only once. This specimen belongs to a study of blood T cell repertoires in COVID-19. The overall study: Sites across the United States, Italy and Spain contributed samples from acute and convalescent COVID-19. Sources were T cells, B-cell-depleted T cells, or PBMCs; the material itself was cDNA or gDNA.

The sequenced material came from peripheral blood. This chain joins TRBV30 and TRBJ1-2; D unresolved. This sequence was found in an elderly woman with acute or convalescent COVID-19. The CDR3 nucleotides are TGTGCATTGGAGGGCGGGTTAATCTATGGCTACACCTTC. This sequence encodes CALEGGLIYGYTF.